This TCR beta chain originates from a study of cytotoxic CD8 clonotypes in ibrutinib-treated CLL. Study observations and caveats: Clonality was higher at ibrutinib response and returned toward baseline at progression.

In this sample, this clone turned up a few times. Its target is unknown. CDR3 length equals 15 residues. The V gene's germline CDR1 is SGHNT and CDR2 YENEEA. Trimming pared 5 bases from V and 6 bases from J, leaving 17 bases between. The table came from immunoSEQ multiplex PCR; TCRdb's copy has only in-frame clones and leaves some out. The repertoire holds roughly 60,000 clones, over 60% seen once, with around 43% in the top ten. The TCR sequence derives from a human donor with chronic lymphocytic leukemia. Sequenced material: PBMCs, taken after 12 months of ibrutinib treatment. The gene calls are TRBV11-3 and TRBJ2-1; a possible D gene is TRBD2 (8 bases). The DNA for the CDR3 is TGTGCCAGCAGCAAAGGGACTAGGGACAGCAATGAGCAGTTCTTC. As protein: CASSKGTRDSNEQFF.